These 26 T cell receptor beta chains originate from one sample sequenced in a study of blood T cell repertoires in COVID-19. The table came from immunoSEQ multiplex PCR; TCRdb's copy has only in-frame clones and leaves some out. Here the sample spans some 150,000 clones, about 86% being singletons. The specimen was peripheral blood. The receptors originated from a woman aged 55-70 years with COVID-19, enrolled during active disease.

This chain links TRBV12-3 or TRBV12-4 with TRBJ1-1; TRBD1 matches 9 bases. The CDR3 loop spans 12 amino acids. V was pared by 6 bases and J by 10 bases, with 6 bases of the junction left unmatched. The CDR3 bases are TGTGCCAGCAGGTTAATGGACAGGGGAGCTTTCTTT. Residues: CASRLMDRGAFF.

The chain couples TRBV15 to TRBJ1-1; 8 nucleotides agree with TRBD1. V trimming: 2 bases; J trimming: 5 bases; junction bases outside the gene matches: 4. The germline CDR1 and CDR2 sequences are LNHNV and YYDKDF (reference sequence). The CDR3 extends over 14 amino acids. CDR3 nucleotides: TGTGCCACCAGCAGAAGGACAGGGAGTACTGAAGCTTTCTTT. This translates into CATSRRTGSTEAFF.

The V and J genes are TRBV18 and TRBJ2-1; D possibly corresponds to TRBD2 (6 bases). Trimming took 4 bases from V and 3 from J, leaving 16 bases between them. Germline CDR1 reads KGHSH; CDR2 reads LQKENI. The CDR3 is 16 residues long. In nucleotides, the CDR3 is TGTGCCAGCTCACTTGGGACTGTGGGCCACTACAATGAGCAGTTCTTC. Translating gives CASSLGTVGHYNEQFF.

The V gene is TRBV19, the J gene TRBJ2-3, with 8 bases matching TRBD1. The CDR3 length is 15 residues. V dropped 7 bases and J dropped 0; count of bases not matched to a gene: 6. Per the germline V gene, CDR1 is LNHDA and CDR2 is SQIVND (reference sequence). CDR3 loop: CASTDRGLSTDTQYF. CDR3 nucleotides: TGTGCCAGTACTGACAGGGGACTTAGCACAGATACGCAGTATTTT.

The genes are TRBV4-2 and TRBJ2-7, with a possible D match to TRBD2 (6 bases). The ends were cut back, 3 bases at V and 1 base at J, with 13 bases in the middle. This CDR3 has 15 amino acids. Per germline, CDR1 LGHNA and CDR2 YNFKEQ. CDR3 DNA sequence: TGTGCCAGCAGCCATTCTGACGGGGGTTCCTACGAGCAGTACTTC. Amino acid sequence: CASSHSDGGSYEQYF.

As to this clone: Within the sample, other DNA sequences also encode this same CDR3. The V and J genes are TRBV5-5 and TRBJ2-7; D remains unclear. Germline CDR1 and CDR2: SGHKS and YYEKEE (reference sequence). This CDR3 region has 14 residues. V lost 0 bases to trimming and J lost 2 bases, with 9 bases between them. CDR3 in amino acids: CASSLEPEPYEQYF. The DNA of the CDR3 is TGTGCCAGCAGCTTGGAGCCGGAGCCCTACGAGCAGTACTTC.

The CDR3 DNA is TGTGCCTGGAGGCCAAAGGGGGGGTGGGAGACCCAGTACTTC. It is translated as CAWRPKGGWETQYF. This chain joins TRBV30 and TRBJ2-5; D is perhaps TRBD2 (7 bases). Deletions cut 3 bases from V and 5 bases from J, with 16 bases between. CDR1 is GTSNPN, CDR2 SVGIG, per germline (reference sequence). The length of the CDR3 is 14 residues.

The chain couples TRBV10-1 to TRBJ2-7; possibly TRBD2 for D (6 bases). The CDR3 is 14 amino acids. The V end lost 2 bases, the J end lost 1 base, and 9 bases lay between the germline ends. The V gene's germline CDR1 is WNHNN and CDR2 SYGVQD (reference sequence). CDR3: CASSEAGRSYEQYF. As DNA, the CDR3 is TGCGCCAGCAGTGAGGCAGGGAGGTCCTACGAGCAGTACTTC.

This rearrangement joins TRBV10-3 to TRBJ1-2, with 9 positions matching TRBD1. Per germline, CDR1 ENHRY and CDR2 SYGVKD. Trimming took 10 bases from V and 6 from J; bases not matched to a gene: 3. This CDR3 has 11 amino acids. The CDR3 DNA sequence: TGTGCCACCGGACAGGGGCATGGCTACACCTTC. Protein: CATGQGHGYTF.

The chain recombines TRBV7-9 with TRBJ2-7; TRBD2 matches 7 bases. The CDR3 contains 15 residues. Germline CDR1 SEHNR, CDR2 FQNEAQ (reference sequence). The CDR3 nucleotides read TGTGCTGTGGGAGGGCCCCGAAAGAGCTCCTACGAGCAGTACTTC. Protein product: CAVGGPRKSSYEQYF.

As regards this clone: The junction differs from germline at one of its ends, possibly a read error. The chain combines TRBV7-7 with TRBJ2-4; 8 nucleotides agree with TRBD2. CDR3 size: 13 residues. CDR1 and CDR2 (germline): SSHAT, FNYEAQ (reference sequence). The CDR3 region has the DNA TGTGCTAGCAGCTTAGATATAGCGGGACTCCTTTACTTC. Encoded protein: CASSLDIAGLLYF.

This sequence joins TRBV7-8 and TRBJ1-5; D is unclear. CDR1 and CDR2 from the germline V gene are SGHVS and FQNEAQ. This CDR3 has 15 amino acids. V was cut by 5 bases and J by 4 bases, with 15 bases left in between. Written as DNA, the CDR3 is TGTGCCAGCAGCATAGACACGGGTAGGAATCAGCCCCAGCATTTT. It codes for CASSIDTGRNQPQHF.

This clone was counted between two and nine times. This chain joins TRBV7-9 and TRBJ2-7; perhaps TRBD2 as D (6 bases). V lost 2 bases and J lost 2, with 7 bases in between. The CDR3 sequence is 13 residues long. CDR1 and CDR2 (germline): SEHNR, FQNEAQ (reference sequence). For the CDR3, the DNA is TGTGCCAGCAGCTTACAGCGGGCCTACGAGCAGTACTTC. It translates to CASSLQRAYEQYF.

The gene calls are TRBV28 and TRBJ1-2; unclear D gene. CDR1 MDHEN and CDR2 SYDVKM come from the germline V gene. This CDR3 has 14 residues. V was pared by 5 bases and J by 2 bases, with 12 bases between. The CDR3 spells CASSVGGTNYGYTF. DNA of the CDR3: TGTGCCAGCAGTGTAGGAGGTACCAACTATGGCTACACCTTC.

This clone was counted only a few times. The chain recombines TRBV28 with TRBJ1-6; TRBD1 is a possible D gene (5 bases). Trimming took off 6 bases at V and 3 bases at J, with 12 bases between the two ends. The germline gives CDR1 MDHEN, CDR2 SYDVKM. The CDR3 runs to 15 residues. Here the CDR3 reads CASRLDRFYNSPLHF. CDR3 bases: TGTGCCAGCAGGTTAGACAGATTCTATAATTCACCCCTCCACTTT.

This clone has just a few counts. The genes are TRBV7-2 and TRBJ2-3; D unresolved. Per the germline V gene, CDR1 is SGHTA and CDR2 is FQGNSA. Between the trimmed V and J ends, which lost 5 bases and 12 bases, there was a span of 15 bases. The CDR3 is made up of 12 amino acids. The CDR3 loop is CASSPLAEFQYF. The CDR3 nucleotides are TGTGCCAGCAGCCCCCTTGCGGAATTTCAGTATTTT.

The chain recombines TRBV4-3 with TRBJ1-2; 8 bases match TRBD1. With V trimmed by 4 bases and J by 2 bases, 3 bases remained unmatched. CDR3 length: 14 residues. The germline CDR1 and CDR2 sequences are LGHNA and YSLEER. The CDR3 DNA reads as TGCGCCAGCAGCCGAGGACAGGGAAACTATGGCTACACCTTC. Protein sequence: CASSRGQGNYGYTF.

A single count supports this clone. DNA of the CDR3: TGCGCCAGCGGGGGCTCCGGGACAGGGAATGGCTATGGCTACACCTTC. The encoded protein is CASGGSGTGNGYGYTF. V and J are TRBV4-3 and TRBJ1-2, with 9 bases that match TRBD1. Per germline, CDR1 LGHNA and CDR2 YSLEER. The V gene end was trimmed by 8 bases and the J gene end by 4 bases; junction bases not matched to a gene: 14. This CDR3 comprises 16 residues.

The gene calls are TRBV9 and TRBJ1-3; tentatively, D is TRBD1 (5 bases). Germline loops: CDR1 SGDLS, CDR2 YYNGEE. This CDR3 is 17 amino acids long. The V and J ends lost 0 bases and 1 base respectively, with 14 bases between them. The CDR3 protein is CASSVAGAGRSGNTIYF. CDR3 DNA: TGTGCCAGCAGCGTAGCTGGCGCGGGGCGATCTGGAAACACCATATATTTT.

The rearrangement uses TRBV24-1 and TRBJ1-5; 10 bases are a match to TRBD1. Germline CDR1 is KGHDR and CDR2 is SFDVKD. The CDR3 runs 16 residues. The trim removed 4 bases at V and 3 bases at J, leaving 5 bases unmatched. CDR3 DNA sequence: TGTGCCACCAGTGACCCGACAGGGGGCGACAATCAGCCCCAGCATTTT. Its translation is CATSDPTGGDNQPQHF.

V usage is TRBV6-5 and J usage is TRBJ1-6; D is ambiguous. Trimming took off 5 bases at V and 10 bases at J, with 15 bases between the two ends. This CDR3 contains 14 residues. CDR1 MNHEY and CDR2 SVGAGI come from the germline V gene. The CDR3 protein is CASSLPLLGSPLHF. CDR3 DNA: TGTGCCAGCAGTCTCCCCCTCCTGGGCTCACCCCTCCACTTT.

In DNA form, the CDR3 reads TGTGCCAGCAATCCTAGCGGAAATATTCTGTACGAGCAGTACTTC. It encodes CASNPSGNILYEQYF. The chain recombines TRBV6-6 with TRBJ2-7; the match to TRBD2 covers 7 bases. The CDR3 length is 15 residues. The V segment lost 7 bases and the J segment 4 bases; nucleotides outside the gene matches: 13. Germline CDR1 is MNHNY and CDR2 is SVGAGI (reference sequence).

The V gene is TRBV23-1, the J gene TRBJ2-7; D possibly corresponds to TRBD1 (7 bases). TRBV23-1 is recorded as an ORF, its role being uncertain. Trimming cost V 7 bases and J 7 bases, with 32 bases left between them. This CDR3 spans 18 amino acids. The CDR3 nucleotides are TGCGCCAGCACCACAGGAGGGGGGAGGAGGCTGCCGGACAGGGAGCAGTACTTC. Its translation: CASTTGGGRRLPDREQYF.

This clone has just one count. The chain couples TRBV19 to TRBJ2-7; TRBD1 matches at 12 bases. The CDR3 runs to 14 residues. Germline assignment: CDR1 LNHDA and CDR2 SQIVND (reference sequence). The J segment lost 7 bases and the V segment lost 5 bases, leaving 6 bases of the junction unmatched. CDR3 residues: CASSHRDRGLEQYF. CDR3 nucleotides: TGTGCCAGTAGTCACCGGGACAGGGGGCTTGAGCAGTACTTC.

The chain links TRBV29-1 to TRBJ2-7; 9 nucleotides align to TRBD1. Germline CDR1 and CDR2: SQVTM and ANQGSEA. With V trimmed by 6 bases and J by 3 bases, 9 bases remained unmatched. This CDR3 is built from 14 residues. The CDR3 bases are TGCAGCGTCCACCTATCGGGACAGGGCTACGAGCAGTACTTC. It codes for CSVHLSGQGYEQYF.

The V and J genes are TRBV6-6 and TRBJ1-1, with 8 nucleotides matching TRBD1. This CDR3 comprises 13 residues. Germline V lookup: CDR1 MNHNY, CDR2 SVGAGI (reference sequence). Trimming at V came to 5 bases and at J to 12 bases, leaving 11 bases not matched to a gene. The chain's CDR3 is CASSPGPRGRTFF. CDR3 nucleotide sequence: TGTGCCAGCAGTCCAGGCCCCAGGGGGCGAACTTTCTTT.